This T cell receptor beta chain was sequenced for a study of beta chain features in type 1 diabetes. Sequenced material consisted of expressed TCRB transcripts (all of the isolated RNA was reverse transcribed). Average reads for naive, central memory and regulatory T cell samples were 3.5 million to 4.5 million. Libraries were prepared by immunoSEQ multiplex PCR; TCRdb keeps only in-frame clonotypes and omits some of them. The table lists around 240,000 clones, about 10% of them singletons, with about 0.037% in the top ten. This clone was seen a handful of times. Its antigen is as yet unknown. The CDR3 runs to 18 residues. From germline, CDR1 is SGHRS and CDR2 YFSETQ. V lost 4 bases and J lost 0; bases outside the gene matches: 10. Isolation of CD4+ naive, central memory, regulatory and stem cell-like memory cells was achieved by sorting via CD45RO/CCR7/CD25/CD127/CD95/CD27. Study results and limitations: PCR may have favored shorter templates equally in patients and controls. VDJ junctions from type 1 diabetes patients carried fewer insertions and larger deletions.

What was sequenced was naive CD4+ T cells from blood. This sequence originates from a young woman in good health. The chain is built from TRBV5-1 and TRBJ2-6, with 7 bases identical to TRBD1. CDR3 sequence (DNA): TGCGCCAGCAGCCCCGGGAAGGGGGCCCTCTCTGGGGCCAACGTCCTGACTTTC. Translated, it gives CASSPGKGALSGANVLTF.